Listed here are 24 T cell receptor beta chains from one sample, sequenced in a study of shared clonotypes between healthy human individuals (dated by TCRdb to about 2020). CD8 naive samples were CD45RO-negative cells positively selected for CCR7, giving a CD45RA+CCR7+ population that excluded TemRA cells. The library was generated by the immunoSEQ multiplex PCR assay. Drawn from immuneACCESS, this table holds only the in-frame rearrangements with V and J called that TCRdb kept. Clones are partly lost; checked studies trace under half to an unresolved V gene and leave the rest unexplained. The sample has about 2.2 million clones on record, around 95% of them singletons. The biggest ten clones account for about 1.7% of the sample. Sequences were obtained from naive CD8+ T cells from PBMCs. The sample's cell subset or site label, decoded: CD45RA+CCR7+. The receptors shown here come from a man between 18 and 35 years old in good health. Some clones in this sample may be carry-over from other donors' samples.

The chain couples TRBV29-1 to TRBJ2-1; D is possibly TRBD1 (5 bases). Germline CDR1 reads SQVTM; CDR2 reads ANQGSEA. Trimming cost V 0 bases and J 9 bases, with 15 bases left between them. The CDR3 sequence is 14 residues long. The CDR3, as DNA: TGCAGCGTTGAAGATCCCCAGGGTGGGTCTGAGCAGTTCTTC. Translated, it gives CSVEDPQGGSEQFF.

This sequence joins TRBV5-1 and TRBJ2-2; D not resolved. Looked up from germline, CDR1 is SGHRS and CDR2 is YFSETQ. V lost 3 bases and J 6 bases, leaving 18 bases between the germline ends. The length of the CDR3 is 16 residues. The CDR3 sequence: CASSSPLIHDPGELFF. The CDR3 DNA reads TGCGCCAGCAGCTCCCCGCTCATTCACGATCCCGGGGAGCTGTTTTTT.

V usage is TRBV4-3 and J usage is TRBJ2-3, with 8 bases identical to TRBD1. This CDR3 spans 16 amino acids. The V gene's germline CDR1 is LGHNA and CDR2 YSLEER. V trimming: 6 bases; J trimming: 2 bases; junction bases outside the gene matches: 10. CDR3 nucleotides: TGCGCCAGCAGTTATAACCGGGACAGGCCCACAGATACGCAGTATTTT. Encoded protein: CASSYNRDRPTDTQYF.

This chain links TRBV28 with TRBJ1-5; 8 bases fit TRBD1. CDR1 is MDHEN and CDR2 is SYDVKM in the germline V gene. The CDR3 totals 14 residues. V was pared by 6 bases and J by 7 bases, with 8 bases of the junction left unmatched. The CDR3 DNA reads as TGTGCCAGCAGGCCGGGACAGGAGTACCAGCCCCAGCATTTT. Encoded protein: CASRPGQEYQPQHF.

This clone was seen once. This rearrangement joins TRBV2 to TRBJ1-2, with D uncertain. This CDR3 region has 13 residues. Germline V gene data show CDR1 as SNHLY and CDR2 as FYNNEI. The germline V and J ends were trimmed by 9 bases and 2 bases, with 13 bases remaining between them. CDR3 sequence reads: CARATSGNYGYTF. CDR3 nucleotides: TGTGCCAGGGCGACTTCGGGGAACTATGGCTACACCTTC.

The DNA for the CDR3 is TGTGCCAGCAGTTGGACCCCCAGGAGGGGACGCCCCACAGATACGCAGTATTTT. It yields the protein CASSWTPRRGRPTDTQYF. The chain employs TRBV28 and TRBJ2-3, with D tentatively TRBD2 (6 bases). This CDR3 region has 18 residues. Trimming cost V 4 bases and J 2 bases, with 22 bases left between them. Germline CDR1 is MDHEN and CDR2 is SYDVKM.

The rearrangement links TRBV7-9 to TRBJ1-3, with D unclear. The CDR3 length is 17 residues. Trimming took off 3 bases at V and 0 bases at J, with 15 bases between the two ends. Germline CDR1 and CDR2: SEHNR and FQNEAQ (reference sequence). The CDR3 region is CASSFPLVLASGNTIYF. CDR3 DNA: TGTGCCAGCAGCTTCCCCTTGGTCCTCGCCTCTGGAAACACCATATATTTT.

The chain joins TRBV28 to TRBJ1-2; tentative D call: TRBD1 (6 bases). V lost 6 bases and J lost 1, with 21 bases in between. The CDR3 has 17 amino acids. CDR1 and CDR2 from the germline V gene are MDHEN and SYDVKM. As DNA, the CDR3 is TGTGCCAGCAGCCTACCCGAGGGGGACGGTGATAACTATGGCTACACCTTC. Amino acids: CASSLPEGDGDNYGYTF.

V gene TRBV27 combines with J gene TRBJ2-5, with unresolved D. Germline V gene lookup returns CDR1 MNHEY and CDR2 SMNVEV (reference sequence). Trimming removed 2 bases from V and 7 bases from J, with 23 bases in between. The CDR3 loop spans 17 amino acids. The CDR3 DNA follows: TGTGCCAGCAGTTTAGTCTCCGGCATAGGTTCTGCCTTGACCCAGTACTTC. It encodes CASSLVSGIGSALTQYF.

V and J are TRBV4-3 and TRBJ2-5; maybe TRBD1 (6 bases). The germline gives CDR1 LGHNA, CDR2 YSLEER. The V gene lost 1 base and the J gene lost 3 bases, with 9 bases spanning the gap. The CDR3 runs to 14 residues. In nucleotides, the CDR3 is TGCGCCAGCAGCCAAGTCAGACAGGAAGAGACCCAGTACTTC. Protein product: CASSQVRQEETQYF.

V is TRBV6-5 and J is TRBJ2-5; TRBD2 agrees at 7 bases. The CDR3 length is 14 residues. CDR1 is MNHEY, CDR2 SVGAGI, per germline. Germline trimming cut 6 bases from V and 1 base from J; bases unmatched to any gene: 5. In nucleotides, the CDR3 is TGTGCCAGCAGCCCCCTAGCGGTCCAAGAGACCCAGTACTTC. As protein: CASSPLAVQETQYF.

This rearrangement joins TRBV27 to TRBJ1-2; D possibly corresponds to TRBD1 (5 bases). The CDR3 sequence is 14 residues long. V was pared by 4 bases and J by 4 bases, with 13 bases between. The germline CDR1 and CDR2 sequences are MNHEY and SMNVEV (reference sequence). DNA for the CDR3: TGTGCCAGCAGTTCCCCGCGGGGGGGCTATGGCTACACCTTC. It specifies CASSSPRGGYGYTF.

This sequence joins TRBV19 and TRBJ2-1; D unclear. Germline assignment: CDR1 LNHDA and CDR2 SQIVND (reference sequence). V dropped 3 bases and J dropped 2 bases, with 11 bases sitting between them. The CDR3 runs 15 residues. CDR3 in DNA: TGTGCCAGTAGTATCTGGGGTAGTGCCTACAATGAGCAGTTCTTC. Translating gives CASSIWGSAYNEQFF.

The chain is built from TRBV2 and TRBJ2-5, with a possible D match to TRBD2 (6 bases). Germline assignment: CDR1 SNHLY and CDR2 FYNNEI. Deletions cut 2 bases from V and 7 bases from J, with 20 bases between. The CDR3 is 16 amino acids. CDR3 DNA sequence: TGTGCCAGCAGTGAAAAGGGCAGACTAGTGTCGGGGACCCAGTACTTC. This sequence encodes CASSEKGRLVSGTQYF. Supplemented by reference TRBV2 and TRBJ2-5, the full variable domain reads EPEVTQTPSHQVTQMGQEVILRCVPISNHLYFYWYRQILGQKVEFLVSFYNNEISEKSEIFDDQFSVERPDGSNFTLKIRSTKLEDSAMYFCASSEKGRLVSGTQYFGPGTRLLVL.

V is TRBV5-6 and J is TRBJ1-6, with D hard to call. The CDR3 runs 15 residues. The V gene lost 2 bases and the J gene lost 3 bases, with 9 bases spanning the gap. CDR1 is SGHDT, CDR2 YYEEEE, per germline. The CDR3: CASSFGRHYNSPLHF. The CDR3 DNA is TGTGCCAGCAGCTTTGGACGGCACTATAATTCACCCCTCCACTTT. Drawing the rest from reference TRBV5-6 and TRBJ1-6, the complete variable domain is DAGVTQSPTHLIKTRGQQVTLRCSPKSGHDTVSWYQQALGQGPQFIFQYYEEEERQRGNFPDRFSGHQFPNYSSELNVNALLLGDSALYLCASSFGRHYNSPLHFGNGTRLTVT.

J is TRBJ2-2 and V is TRBV7-2; D possibly matches TRBD1 or TRBD2 (6 bases each). The length of the CDR3 is 16 residues. CDR1 is SGHTA and CDR2 is FQGNSA in the germline V gene. Trimming took 5 bases from V and 2 from J, leaving 15 bases between them. CDR3 nucleotides: TGTGCCAGCAGCCCCCCGAGGGGGGCAAACACCGGGGAGCTGTTTTTT. Its translation: CASSPPRGANTGELFF.

On this clone itself: Distinct nucleotide sequences in the sample also encode this CDR3. V is TRBV9 and J is TRBJ1-3, with D possibly being TRBD1 (5 bases). This CDR3 region has 15 residues. V lost 3 bases and J 0 bases, leaving 10 bases between the germline ends. CDR1 is SGDLS and CDR2 is YYNGEE in the germline V gene. The CDR3: CASSAGTGSGNTIYF. Written as DNA, the CDR3 is TGTGCCAGCAGCGCGGGGACGGGCTCTGGAAACACCATATATTTT.

V and J are TRBV5-1 and TRBJ2-6; a weak D match, TRBD2 (5 bases). The CDR3 contains 19 residues. Germline CDR1 and CDR2: SGHRS and YFSETQ. V was trimmed by 0 bases and J by 1 base, leaving 17 bases between them. DNA of the CDR3: TGCGCCAGCAGCTTGGAATCGGGAATAATTAGTTCTGGGGCCAACGTCCTGACTTTC. Its protein is CASSLESGIISSGANVLTF.

For this clone: This same CDR3 is encoded by further DNA sequences in the sample. The chain joins TRBV18 to TRBJ2-3; TRBD2 matches at 14 bases. CDR1 KGHSH and CDR2 LQKENI come from the germline V gene. Germline trimming cut 0 bases from V and 4 bases from J; bases unmatched to any gene: 3. This CDR3 has 17 residues. The CDR3 DNA reads TGTGCCAGCTCACCACCGGGACTAGCGGGAGTACCAGATACGCAGTATTTT. The encoded protein is CASSPPGLAGVPDTQYF. The full variable domain, with the rest looked up from reference TRBV18 and TRBJ2-3, is NAGVMQNPRHLVRRRGQEARLRCSPMKGHSHVYWYRQLPEEGLKFMVYLQKENIIDESGMPKERFSAEFPKEGPSILRIQQVVRGDSAAYFCASSPPGLAGVPDTQYFGPGTRLTVL.

In this sample, this clone turned up once. The sample holds other DNA sequences that translate to the same CDR3. The chain carries TRBV5-1 and TRBJ2-7; 8 bases are a match to TRBD1. Germline V CDR1 and CDR2: SGHRS, YFSETQ. CDR3 length equals 14 residues. The V gene end was trimmed by 0 bases and the J gene end by 4 bases; junction bases not matched to a gene: 3. The CDR3 sequence: CASSLGGQGYEQYF. The CDR3 DNA follows: TGCGCCAGCAGCTTGGGAGGACAGGGATACGAGCAGTACTTC.

The rearrangement uses TRBV6-1 and TRBJ1-2; D is undetermined. This CDR3 is built from 16 residues. Trimming left V 4 bases short and J 4 bases short, with 19 bases between. Per germline, CDR1 MNHNS and CDR2 SASEGT. The CDR3 nucleotides read TGTGCCAGCAGTGGAAATTCCGGGGAGTCTCTCTATGGCTACACCTTC. The encoded protein is CASSGNSGESLYGYTF.

The rearrangement joins TRBV28 to TRBJ2-7, with TRBD1 matching over 7 bases. The germline gives CDR1 MDHEN, CDR2 SYDVKM. The CDR3 is made up of 14 amino acids. Trimming removed 0 bases from V and 4 bases from J; junction bases left unmatched: 3. CDR3 region: CASSLWGQMYEQYF. The CDR3 nucleotides are TGTGCCAGCAGTTTATGGGGACAGATGTACGAGCAGTACTTC. The complete variable domain, with remaining parts taken from reference TRBV28 and TRBJ2-7, reads DVKVTQSSRYLVKRTGEKVFLECVQDMDHENMFWYRQDPGLGLRLIYFSYDVKMKEKGDIPEGYSVSREKKERFSLILESASTNQTSMYLCASSLWGQMYEQYFGPGTRLTVT.

The chain is built from TRBV15 and TRBJ1-2; 11 bases fit TRBD1. Germline CDR1 reads LNHNV; CDR2 reads YYDKDF (reference sequence). The CDR3 has 16 amino acids. V lost 0 bases, J lost 7 bases, and 7 bases stayed unmatched. The CDR3 region has the DNA TGTGCCACCAGCAGAGATCGAGGGACAGGGGGTCCTGGCTACACCTTC. This translates into CATSRDRGTGGPGYTF.

The chain couples TRBV6-5 to TRBJ2-1; perhaps TRBD2 as D (5 bases). Between the trimmed V and J ends, which lost 2 bases and 3 bases, there was a span of 8 bases. The CDR3 has 14 residues. Germline V gene sequence: CDR1 MNHEY, CDR2 SVGAGI. CDR3 sequence: CASSYASFYNEQFF. CDR3 nucleotides: TGTGCCAGCAGTTACGCTAGCTTCTACAATGAGCAGTTCTTC.